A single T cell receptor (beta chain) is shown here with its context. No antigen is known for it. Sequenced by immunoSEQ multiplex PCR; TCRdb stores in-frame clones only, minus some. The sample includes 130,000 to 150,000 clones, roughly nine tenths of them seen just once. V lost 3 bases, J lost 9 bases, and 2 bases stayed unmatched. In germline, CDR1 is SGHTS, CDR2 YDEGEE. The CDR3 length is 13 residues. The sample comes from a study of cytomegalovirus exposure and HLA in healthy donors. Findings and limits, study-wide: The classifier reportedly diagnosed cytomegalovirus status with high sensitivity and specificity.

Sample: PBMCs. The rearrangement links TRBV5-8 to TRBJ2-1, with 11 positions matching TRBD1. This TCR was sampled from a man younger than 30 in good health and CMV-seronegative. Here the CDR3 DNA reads TGTGCCAGCAGCTCGGACAGGGGGCTTGAGCAGTTCTTC. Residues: CASSSDRGLEQFF.